The clone carrying this T cell receptor beta chain was observed a few times. These data come from a study of T-cell memory formation after mild COVID-19. The TCR alpha and TCR beta cDNA libraries, bearing sample barcodes and UMIs, were generated by 5'RACE using constant-segment primers. TCRdb redid the calling of the 5' RACE reads with MiXCR, one entry per CDR3 protein. This sample has under 650,000 distinct CDR3 sequences, with roughly 18% found just once. The J segment lost 8 bases and the V segment lost 6 bases, leaving 14 bases of the junction unmatched. This CDR3 contains 15 residues. Germline values: CDR1 DFQATT, CDR2 SNEGSKA (reference sequence).

The V gene is TRBV20-1, the J gene TRBJ2-1; 9 positions match TRBD2. This clonotype was obtained from an adult woman who had mild COVID-19 (a few samples of this study predate the infection). Cell type and time point are not known. The sample taken for sequencing was PBMCs or a T cell subset sorted from them (not recorded which). The CDR3 protein is CSAVIFASGIHEQFF. For the CDR3, the DNA is TGCAGTGCCGTCATTTTCGCTAGCGGGATCCATGAGCAGTTCTTC.